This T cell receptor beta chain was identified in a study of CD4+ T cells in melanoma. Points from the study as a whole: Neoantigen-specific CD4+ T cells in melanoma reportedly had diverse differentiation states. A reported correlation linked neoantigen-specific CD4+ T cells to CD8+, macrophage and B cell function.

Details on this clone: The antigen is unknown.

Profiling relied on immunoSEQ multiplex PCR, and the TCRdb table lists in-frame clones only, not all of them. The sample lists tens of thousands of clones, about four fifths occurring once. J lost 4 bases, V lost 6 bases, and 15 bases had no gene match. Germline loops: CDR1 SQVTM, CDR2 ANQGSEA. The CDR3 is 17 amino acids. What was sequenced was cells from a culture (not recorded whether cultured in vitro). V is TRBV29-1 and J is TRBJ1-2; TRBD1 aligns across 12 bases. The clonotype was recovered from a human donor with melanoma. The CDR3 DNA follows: TGCAGCGTGACCTCCGGGACAGGGGGCAGGTCGGGCTATGGCTACACCTTC. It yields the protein CSVTSGTGGRSGYGYTF.